The following is a T cell receptor beta chain sequence with its context. This sample was included in a study of cytomegalovirus exposure and HLA in healthy donors. Trimming took 1 base from V and 4 from J, leaving 11 bases between them. The CDR3 is made up of 15 amino acids. Germline-derived CDR1 and CDR2 are LNHDA and SQIVND (reference sequence). A multiplex PCR was run with 60 Vbeta primers and 13 Jbeta primers. The repertoire was sequenced with immunoSEQ multiplex PCR; TCRdb's copy has only in-frame clones and lacks some. The sample includes approximately 200,000 clones, 85% to 90% of them seen just once.

The TCR comes from a human donor in good health. What was sequenced was PBMCs. The V gene is TRBV19, the J gene TRBJ2-1; D is unresolved. The CDR3, as DNA: TGTGCCAGTAGTATAGGGCTAGTGGTATACAATGAGCAGTTCTTC. It translates to CASSIGLVVYNEQFF.